A selection of T cell receptor beta chains follows, all from one sample in a study of T cells in Graves' hyperthyroidism and ophthalmopathy. One entry per CDR3 protein results from TCRdb running MiXCR on the multiplex PCR reads. The sample lists roughly 380,000 distinct CDR3 sequences, about a sixth occurring once. Sequencing was done on a sample of blood. The receptors were sampled from a woman between 40 and 55 years old with Graves' ophthalmopathy. The CDR3 runs from the conserved cysteine through the conserved F or W. The order of the fields is clone size, CDR3 length, V gene, D gene, J gene, CDR3 protein, CDR3 DNA. D genes are given only for firm matches. Rows give clone size only sometimes, using once, few, many, or a class for an expanded clone.

>many|14|TRBV11-2|.|TRBJ2-7
CASSQRELPYEQYF
TGTGCCAGCAGCCAAAGGGAGCTCCCCTACGAGCAGTACTTC
>.|14|TRBV6-1|TRBD1|TRBJ1-2
CASSLQGLGFGYTF
TGTGCCAGCAGCCTACAGGGGCTGGGTTTTGGCTACACCTTC
>.|18|TRBV5-1|.|TRBJ2-7
CASSLGDRGLALTYEQYF
TGCGCCAGCAGCTTGGGGGACAGGGGACTAGCGCTCACCTACGAGCAGTACTTC
>many|14|TRBV2|.|TRBJ2-7
CASSEGESHYEQYF
TGTGCCAGCAGTGAAGGGGAAAGTCACTACGAGCAGTACTTC
>many|17|TRBV9|.|TRBJ2-7
CASSVGDGNGLFYEQYF
TGTGCCAGCAGCGTAGGAGACGGAAACGGACTTTTCTACGAGCAGTACTTC
>many|15|TRBV30|TRBD1|TRBJ1-5
CAWRSRDRGDQPQHF
TGTGCCTGGAGGTCCCGGGACAGGGGAGATCAGCCCCAGCATTTT
>once|15|TRBV6-1|TRBD1|TRBJ2-7
CASSTSRDRVYEQYF
TGTGCCAGCAGTACCTCCCGGGACAGAGTCTACGAGCAGTACTTC
>many|11|TRBV20-1|.|TRBJ1-1
CSAKPGSEAFF
TGCAGTGCTAAACCGGGGAGTGAAGCTTTCTTT
>many|14|TRBV24-1|.|TRBJ2-7
CATSALDTPYEQYF
TGTGCCACCAGTGCCCTCGACACCCCCTACGAGCAGTACTTC
>.|13|TRBV6-1|TRBD1|TRBJ2-7
CASRQGKPYEQYF
TGTGCCAGCAGACAGGGGAAACCCTACGAGCAGTACTTC
>many|11|TRBV12-3/TRBV12-4|.|TRBJ2-2
CASSPSGELFF
TGTGCCAGCAGCCCGTCCGGGGAGCTGTTTTTT
>many|14|TRBV19|.|TRBJ1-5
CASSTGSVNQPQHF
TGTGCCAGTAGCACAGGGTCAGTCAATCAGCCCCAGCATTTT
>few|15|TRBV6-1|.|TRBJ1-1
CASRRDPGSNTEAFF
TGTGCCAGCAGACGGGACCCCGGATCTAACACTGAAGCTTTCTTT
>many|17|TRBV6-1|.|TRBJ2-4
CASRGRVIQGTKNIQYF
TGTGCCAGCAGAGGCAGGGTAATTCAGGGGACCAAAAACATTCAGTACTTC
>many|14|TRBV7-8|TRBD1|TRBJ2-2
CASRTGGGTGELFF
TGTGCCAGCCGGACAGGGGGCGGCACCGGGGAGCTGTTTTTT